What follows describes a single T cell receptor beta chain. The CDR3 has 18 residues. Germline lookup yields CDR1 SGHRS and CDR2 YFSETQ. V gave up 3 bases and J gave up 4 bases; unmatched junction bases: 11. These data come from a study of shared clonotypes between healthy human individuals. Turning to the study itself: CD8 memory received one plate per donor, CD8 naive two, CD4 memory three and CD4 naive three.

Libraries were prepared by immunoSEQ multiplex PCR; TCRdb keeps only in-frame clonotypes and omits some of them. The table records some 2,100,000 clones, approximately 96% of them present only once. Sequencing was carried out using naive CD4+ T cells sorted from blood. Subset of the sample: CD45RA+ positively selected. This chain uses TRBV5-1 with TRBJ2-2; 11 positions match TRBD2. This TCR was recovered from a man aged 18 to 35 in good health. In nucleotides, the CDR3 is TGCGCCAGCAGCTCAAGACTAGCGGGACAGGCGGGCACCGGGGAGCTGTTTTTT. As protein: CASSSRLAGQAGTGELFF. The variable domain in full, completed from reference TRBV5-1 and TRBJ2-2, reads KAGVTQTPRYLIKTRGQQVTLSCSPISGHRSVSWYQQTPGQGLQFLFEYFSETQRNKGNFPGRFSGRQFSNSRSEMNVSTLELGDSALYLCASSSRLAGQAGTGELFFGEGSRLTVL.